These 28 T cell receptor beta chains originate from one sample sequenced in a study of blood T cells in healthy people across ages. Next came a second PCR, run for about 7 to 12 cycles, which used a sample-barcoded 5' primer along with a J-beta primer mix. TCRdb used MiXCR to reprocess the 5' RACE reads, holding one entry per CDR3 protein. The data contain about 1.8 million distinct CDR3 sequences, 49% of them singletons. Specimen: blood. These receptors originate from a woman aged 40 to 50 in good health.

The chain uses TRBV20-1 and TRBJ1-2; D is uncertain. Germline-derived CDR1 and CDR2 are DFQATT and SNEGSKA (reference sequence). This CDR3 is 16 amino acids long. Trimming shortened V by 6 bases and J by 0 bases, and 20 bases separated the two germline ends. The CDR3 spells CSAQSTVDPSNYGYTF. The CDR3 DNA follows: TGCAGTGCCCAATCAACTGTAGATCCCTCTAACTATGGCTACACCTTC.

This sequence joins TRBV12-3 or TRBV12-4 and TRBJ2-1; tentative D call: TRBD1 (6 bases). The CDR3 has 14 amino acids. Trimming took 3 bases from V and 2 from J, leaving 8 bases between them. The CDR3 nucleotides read TGTGCCAGCAGTTTTAGGACAGCCTACAATGAGCAGTTCTTC. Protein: CASSFRTAYNEQFF.

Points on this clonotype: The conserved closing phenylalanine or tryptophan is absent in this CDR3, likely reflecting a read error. In DNA, the CDR3 is TGTGCCAGCAGCTACGGGACAGTGAACTACGAGCAGTACTCC. It is translated as CASSYGTVNYEQYS. This chain uses TRBV13 with TRBJ2-7; 7 bases are a match to TRBD1. CDR1 is PRHDT, CDR2 FYEKMQ, per germline (reference sequence). V trimming: 4 bases; J trimming: 3 bases; junction bases outside the gene matches: 6. CDR3 length: 14 residues.

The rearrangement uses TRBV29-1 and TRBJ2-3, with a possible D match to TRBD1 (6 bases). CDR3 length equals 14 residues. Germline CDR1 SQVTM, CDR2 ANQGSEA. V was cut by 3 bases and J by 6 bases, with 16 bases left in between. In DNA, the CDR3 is TGCAGCGTTGAGCCAGGGGTTCATGGGGATACGCAGTATTTT. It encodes CSVEPGVHGDTQYF.

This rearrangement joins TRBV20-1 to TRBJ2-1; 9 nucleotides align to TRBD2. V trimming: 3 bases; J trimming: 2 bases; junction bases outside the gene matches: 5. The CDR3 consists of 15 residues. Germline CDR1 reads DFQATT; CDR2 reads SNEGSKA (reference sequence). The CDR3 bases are TGCAGTGCTAGTCGAACTAGCGGGCCCTACAATGAGCAGTTCTTC. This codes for CSASRTSGPYNEQFF.

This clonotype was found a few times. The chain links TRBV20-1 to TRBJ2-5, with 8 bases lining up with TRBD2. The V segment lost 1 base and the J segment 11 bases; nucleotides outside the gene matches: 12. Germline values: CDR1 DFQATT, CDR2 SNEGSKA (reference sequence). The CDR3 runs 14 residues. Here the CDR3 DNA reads TGCAGTGCTAGAGGGCCTAGCGGGTTCAATGAGCAGTACTTC. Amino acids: CSARGPSGFNEQYF.

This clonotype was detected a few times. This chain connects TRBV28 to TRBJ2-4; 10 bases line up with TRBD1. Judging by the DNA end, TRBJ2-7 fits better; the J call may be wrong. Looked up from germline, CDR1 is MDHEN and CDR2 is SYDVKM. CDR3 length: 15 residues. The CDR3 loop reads CASSTGTGEVGEQYF. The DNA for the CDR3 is TGTGCCAGCAGTACCGGGACAGGGGAAGTTGGCGAGCAGTACTTC.

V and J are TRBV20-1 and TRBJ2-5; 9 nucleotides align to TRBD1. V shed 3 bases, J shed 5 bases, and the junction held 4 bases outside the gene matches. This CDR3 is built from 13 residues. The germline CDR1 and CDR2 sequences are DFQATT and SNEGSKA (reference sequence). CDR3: CSASNRGLETQYF. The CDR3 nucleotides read TGCAGTGCTAGTAACAGGGGGCTGGAGACCCAGTACTTC.

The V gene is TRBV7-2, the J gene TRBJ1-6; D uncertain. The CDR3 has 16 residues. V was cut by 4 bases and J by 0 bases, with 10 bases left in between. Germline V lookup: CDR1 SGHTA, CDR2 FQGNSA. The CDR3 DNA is TGTGCCAGCAGCTACCAGAGGAGCTCCTATAATTCACCCCTCCACTTT. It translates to CASSYQRSSYNSPLHF.

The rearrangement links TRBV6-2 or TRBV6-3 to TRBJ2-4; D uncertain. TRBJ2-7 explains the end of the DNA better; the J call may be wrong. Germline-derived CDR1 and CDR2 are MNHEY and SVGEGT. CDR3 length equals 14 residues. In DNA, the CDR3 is TGTGCCAGCAGTGCGCGTAGGTCTAATAACGAGCAGTACTTC. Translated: CASSARRSNNEQYF.

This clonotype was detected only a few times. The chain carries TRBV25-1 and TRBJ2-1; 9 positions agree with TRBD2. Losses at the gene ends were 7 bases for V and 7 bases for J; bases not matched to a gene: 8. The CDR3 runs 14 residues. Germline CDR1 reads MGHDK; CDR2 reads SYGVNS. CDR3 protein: CASNGGGALNEQFF. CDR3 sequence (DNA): TGTGCCAGCAATGGCGGGGGGGCTTTAAATGAGCAGTTCTTC.

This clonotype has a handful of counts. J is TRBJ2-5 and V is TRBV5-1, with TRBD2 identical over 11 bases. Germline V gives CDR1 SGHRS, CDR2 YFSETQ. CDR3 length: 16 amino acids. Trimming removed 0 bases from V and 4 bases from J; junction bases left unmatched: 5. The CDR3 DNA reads TGCGCCAGCAGCTTGGTGGAACTAGCGGGGGTAGAGACCCAGTACTTC. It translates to CASSLVELAGVETQYF.

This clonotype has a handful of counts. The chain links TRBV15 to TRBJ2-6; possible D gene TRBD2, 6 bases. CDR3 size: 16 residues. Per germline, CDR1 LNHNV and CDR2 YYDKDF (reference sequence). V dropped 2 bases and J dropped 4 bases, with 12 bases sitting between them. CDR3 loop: CATSRLPGVGANVLTF. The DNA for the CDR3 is TGTGCCACCAGCAGACTCCCGGGAGTCGGGGCCAACGTCCTGACTTTC.

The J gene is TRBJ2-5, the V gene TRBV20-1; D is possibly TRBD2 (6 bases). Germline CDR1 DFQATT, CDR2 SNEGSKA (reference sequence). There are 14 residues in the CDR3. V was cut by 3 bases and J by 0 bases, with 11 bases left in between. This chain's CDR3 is CSARRLADQETQYF. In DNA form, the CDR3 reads TGCAGTGCTAGGCGATTAGCGGACCAAGAGACCCAGTACTTC.

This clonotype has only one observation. The CDR3 is CASSLVSGSPSPDTQYF. For the CDR3, the DNA is TGTGCCAGCAGCTTAGTCTCTGGGAGTCCTAGCCCAGATACGCAGTATTTT. The chain couples TRBV11-2 to TRBJ2-3; D possibly corresponds to TRBD2 (5 bases). The CDR3 runs to 17 residues. V was trimmed by 1 base and J by 4 bases, leaving 18 bases between them. Germline CDR1 and CDR2: SGHAT and FQNNGV.

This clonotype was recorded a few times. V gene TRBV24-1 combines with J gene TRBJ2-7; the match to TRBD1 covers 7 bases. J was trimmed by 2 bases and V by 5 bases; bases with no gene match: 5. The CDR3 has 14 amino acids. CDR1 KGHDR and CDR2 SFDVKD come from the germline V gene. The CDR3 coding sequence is TGTGCCACCAGTGCCGTGACAGGGACCTACGAGCAGTACTTC. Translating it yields CATSAVTGTYEQYF.

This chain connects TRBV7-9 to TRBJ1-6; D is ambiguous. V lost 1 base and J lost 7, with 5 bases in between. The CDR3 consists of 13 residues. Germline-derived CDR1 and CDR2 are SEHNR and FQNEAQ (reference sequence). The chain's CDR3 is CASSLVLNSPLHF. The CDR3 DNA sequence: TGTGCCAGCAGCTTAGTTCTGAATTCACCCCTCCACTTT.

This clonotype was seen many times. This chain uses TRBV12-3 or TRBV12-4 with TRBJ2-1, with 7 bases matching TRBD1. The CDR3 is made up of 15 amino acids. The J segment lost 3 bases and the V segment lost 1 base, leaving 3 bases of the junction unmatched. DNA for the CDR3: TGTGCCAGCAGTTTAGGGCAGGGGGACTACAATGAGCAGTTCTTC. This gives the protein CASSLGQGDYNEQFF.

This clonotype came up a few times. In DNA form, the CDR3 reads TGTGCCAGCAGCATAATTCTGTACTTC. Residues: CASSIILYF. The V gene is TRBV27, the J gene TRBJ2-7, with D unresolved. Germline V gene lookup returns CDR1 MNHEY and CDR2 SMNVEV (reference sequence). The CDR3 spans 9 residues. The V and J ends lost 6 bases and 12 bases respectively, with 9 bases between them.

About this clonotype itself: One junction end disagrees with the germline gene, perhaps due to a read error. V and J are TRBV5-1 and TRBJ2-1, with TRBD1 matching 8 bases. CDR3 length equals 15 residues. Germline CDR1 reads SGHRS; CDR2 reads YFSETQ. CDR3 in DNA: TGCGTCAGCAGCTCGGGCGGGACAGGCTACAATGAGCAGTTCTTC. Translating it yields CVSSSGGTGYNEQFF.

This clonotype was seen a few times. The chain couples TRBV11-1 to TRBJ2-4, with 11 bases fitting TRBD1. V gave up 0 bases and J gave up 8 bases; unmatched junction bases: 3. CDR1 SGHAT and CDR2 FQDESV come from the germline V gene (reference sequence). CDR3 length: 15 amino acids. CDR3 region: CASSLADRGPDIQYF. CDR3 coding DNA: TGTGCCAGCAGCTTAGCGGACAGGGGGCCGGACATTCAGTACTTC. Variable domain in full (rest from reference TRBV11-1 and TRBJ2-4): EAEVAQSPRYKITEKSQAVAFWCDPISGHATLYWYRQILGQGPELLVQFQDESVVDDSQLPKDRFSAERLKGVDSTLKIQPAELGDSAMYLCASSLADRGPDIQYFGAGTRLSVL.

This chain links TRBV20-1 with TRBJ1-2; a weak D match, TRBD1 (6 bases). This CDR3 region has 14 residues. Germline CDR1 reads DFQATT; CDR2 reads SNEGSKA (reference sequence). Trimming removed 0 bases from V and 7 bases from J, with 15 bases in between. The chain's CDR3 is CSARDPGGPAGYTF. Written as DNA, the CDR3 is TGCAGTGCTAGAGACCCCGGGGGCCCGGCTGGCTACACCTTC.

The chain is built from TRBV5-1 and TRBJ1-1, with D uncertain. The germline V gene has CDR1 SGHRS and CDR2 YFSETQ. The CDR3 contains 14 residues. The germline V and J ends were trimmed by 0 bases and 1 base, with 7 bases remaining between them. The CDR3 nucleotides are TGCGCCAGCAGCTTGGAGTCAGCGAACACTGAAGCTTTCTTT. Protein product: CASSLESANTEAFF.

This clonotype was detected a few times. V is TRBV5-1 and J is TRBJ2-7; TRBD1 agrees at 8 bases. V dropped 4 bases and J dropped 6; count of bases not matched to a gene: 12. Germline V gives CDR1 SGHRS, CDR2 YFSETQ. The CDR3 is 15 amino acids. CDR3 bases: TGCGCCAGCAGCGCGGGCCCGAGGACAGGGTCCGAGCAGTACTTC. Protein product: CASSAGPRTGSEQYF.

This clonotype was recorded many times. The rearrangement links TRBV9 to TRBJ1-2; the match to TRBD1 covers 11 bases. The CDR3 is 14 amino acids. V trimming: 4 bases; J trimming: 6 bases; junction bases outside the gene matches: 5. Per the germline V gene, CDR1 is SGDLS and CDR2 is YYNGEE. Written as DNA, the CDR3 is TGTGCCAGCAGCCTAGGGACAGGGGGAGATGGCTACACCTTC. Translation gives CASSLGTGGDGYTF.

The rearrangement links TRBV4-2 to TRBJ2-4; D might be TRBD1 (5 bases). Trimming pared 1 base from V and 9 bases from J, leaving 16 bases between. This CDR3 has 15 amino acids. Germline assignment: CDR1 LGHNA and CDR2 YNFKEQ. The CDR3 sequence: CASSQVADRGGIQYF. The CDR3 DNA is TGTGCCAGCAGCCAAGTTGCCGATAGGGGCGGCATTCAGTACTTC.

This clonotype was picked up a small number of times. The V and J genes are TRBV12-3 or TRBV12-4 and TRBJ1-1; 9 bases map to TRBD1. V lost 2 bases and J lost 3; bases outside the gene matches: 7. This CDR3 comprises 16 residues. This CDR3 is CASSLMGQGGHTEAFF. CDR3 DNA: TGTGCCAGCAGTTTAATGGGACAGGGAGGTCACACTGAAGCTTTCTTT.

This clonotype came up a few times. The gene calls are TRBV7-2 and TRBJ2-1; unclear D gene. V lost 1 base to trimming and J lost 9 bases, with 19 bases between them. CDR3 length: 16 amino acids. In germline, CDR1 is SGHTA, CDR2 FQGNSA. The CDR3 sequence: CASSLDLGRGPIEQFF. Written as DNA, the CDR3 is TGTGCCAGCAGCTTAGATCTGGGTAGAGGCCCCATTGAGCAGTTCTTC.